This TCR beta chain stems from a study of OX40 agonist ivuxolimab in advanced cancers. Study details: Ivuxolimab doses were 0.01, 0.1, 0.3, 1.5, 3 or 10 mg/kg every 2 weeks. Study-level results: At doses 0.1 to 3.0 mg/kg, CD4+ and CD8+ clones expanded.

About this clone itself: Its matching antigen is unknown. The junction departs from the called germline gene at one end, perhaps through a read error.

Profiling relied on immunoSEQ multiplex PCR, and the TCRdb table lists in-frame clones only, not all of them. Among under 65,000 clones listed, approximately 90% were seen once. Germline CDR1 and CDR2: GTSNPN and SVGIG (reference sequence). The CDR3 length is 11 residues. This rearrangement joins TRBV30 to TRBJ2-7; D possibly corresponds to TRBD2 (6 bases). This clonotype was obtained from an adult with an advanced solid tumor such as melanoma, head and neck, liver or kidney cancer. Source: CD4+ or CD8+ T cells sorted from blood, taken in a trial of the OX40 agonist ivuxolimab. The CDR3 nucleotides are TGTGCCTGGAGCTCACCGGAGGGACTGAACTTC. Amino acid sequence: CAWSSPEGLNF.